The following is a T cell receptor beta chain sequence with its context. Repertoires were generated with immunoSEQ multiplex PCR, while TCRdb's copy carries only in-frame clones and drops some. The table has 50,000 to 75,000 clones, approximately 85% seen once. Trimming removed 1 base from V and 2 bases from J, with 4 bases in between. Germline V gene lookup returns CDR1 SGHDT and CDR2 YYEEEE. The length of the CDR3 is 12 residues. The data belong to a study of control samples from healthy donors and cancer patients. This chain links TRBV5-6 with TRBJ2-7; no firm D call. This sequence was found in a man in his forties or fifties in good health. Specimen: blood. The CDR3 reads CASSLWTYEQYF. CDR3 in DNA: TGTGCCAGCAGCTTGTGGACCTACGAGCAGTACTTC.